This T cell receptor (beta chain) was identified in a study of blood T cell repertoires in COVID-19. Turning to the study itself: Spain, Italy and the United States supplied samples that represented acute and convalescent COVID-19.

Libraries were prepared by immunoSEQ multiplex PCR; TCRdb keeps only in-frame clonotypes and omits some of them. This sample has around 130,000 clones, with around 87% found just once. Per germline, CDR1 LNHDA and CDR2 SQIVND (reference sequence). V gave up 6 bases and J gave up 0 bases; unmatched junction bases: 1. The CDR3 loop spans 14 amino acids. The V gene is TRBV19, the J gene TRBJ1-5; TRBD1 agrees at 8 bases. The TCR comes from a woman in her sixties or seventies with acute or convalescent COVID-19. Sequencing was done on a sample of peripheral blood. In DNA form, the CDR3 reads TGTGCCAGTAGAGGACAGGGTAGCAATCAGCCCCAGCATTTT. As protein: CASRGQGSNQPQHF.